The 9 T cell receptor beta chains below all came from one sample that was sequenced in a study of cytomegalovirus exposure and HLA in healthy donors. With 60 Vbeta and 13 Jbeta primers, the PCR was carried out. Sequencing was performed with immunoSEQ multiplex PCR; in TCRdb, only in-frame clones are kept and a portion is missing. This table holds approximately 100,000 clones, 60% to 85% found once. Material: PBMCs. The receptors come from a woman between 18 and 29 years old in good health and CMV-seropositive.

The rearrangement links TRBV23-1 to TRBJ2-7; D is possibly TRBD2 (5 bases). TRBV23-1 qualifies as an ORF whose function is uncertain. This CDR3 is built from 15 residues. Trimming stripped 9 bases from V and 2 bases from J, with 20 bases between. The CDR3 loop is CAREGETPLPYEQYF. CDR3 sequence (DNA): TGCGCCAGAGAGGGAGAGACACCACTTCCCTACGAGCAGTACTTC.

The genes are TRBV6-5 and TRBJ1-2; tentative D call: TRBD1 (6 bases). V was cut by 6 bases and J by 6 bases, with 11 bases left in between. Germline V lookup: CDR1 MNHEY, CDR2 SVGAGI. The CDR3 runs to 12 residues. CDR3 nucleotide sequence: TGTGCCAGCAGCCACTACAGGGATGGCTACACCTTC. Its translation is CASSHYRDGYTF.

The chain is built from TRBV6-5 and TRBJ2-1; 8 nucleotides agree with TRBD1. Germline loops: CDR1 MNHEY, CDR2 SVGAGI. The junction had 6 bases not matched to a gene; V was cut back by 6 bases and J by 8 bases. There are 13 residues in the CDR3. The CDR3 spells CASRQGAVDEQFF. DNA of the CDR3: TGTGCCAGCAGGCAGGGGGCTGTCGATGAGCAGTTCTTC.

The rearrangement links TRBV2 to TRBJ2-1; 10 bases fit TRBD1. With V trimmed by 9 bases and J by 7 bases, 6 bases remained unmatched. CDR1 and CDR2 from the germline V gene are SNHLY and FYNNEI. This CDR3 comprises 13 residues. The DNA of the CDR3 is TGTGCCAGGTCCGGGACAGGGGTGAATGAGCAGTTCTTC. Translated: CARSGTGVNEQFF.

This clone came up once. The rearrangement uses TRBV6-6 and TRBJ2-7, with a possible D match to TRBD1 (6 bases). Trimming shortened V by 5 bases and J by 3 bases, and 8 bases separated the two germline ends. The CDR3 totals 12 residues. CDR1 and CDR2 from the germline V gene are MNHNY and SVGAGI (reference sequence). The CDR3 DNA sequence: TGTGCCAGCAGTCCACAGGGCTACGAGCAGTACTTC. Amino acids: CASSPQGYEQYF.

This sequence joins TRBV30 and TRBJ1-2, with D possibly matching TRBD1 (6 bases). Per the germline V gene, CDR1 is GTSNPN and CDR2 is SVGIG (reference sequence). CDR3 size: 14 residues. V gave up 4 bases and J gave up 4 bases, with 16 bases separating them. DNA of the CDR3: TGTGCCTGGATGCCACAGGGATTGGGCTATGGCTACACCTTC. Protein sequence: CAWMPQGLGYGYTF.

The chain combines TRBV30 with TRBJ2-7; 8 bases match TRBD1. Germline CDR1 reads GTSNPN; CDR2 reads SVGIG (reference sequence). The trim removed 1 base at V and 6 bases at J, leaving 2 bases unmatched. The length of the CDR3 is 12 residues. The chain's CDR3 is CAWSAQGAEQYF. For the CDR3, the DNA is TGTGCCTGGAGTGCCCAGGGGGCCGAGCAGTACTTC.

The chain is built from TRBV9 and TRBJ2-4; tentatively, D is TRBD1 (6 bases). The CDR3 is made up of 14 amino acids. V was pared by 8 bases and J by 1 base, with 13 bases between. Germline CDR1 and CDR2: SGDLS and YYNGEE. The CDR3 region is CARSWGRAKNIQYF. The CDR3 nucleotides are TGTGCCAGGAGTTGGGGGCGCGCCAAAAACATTCAGTACTTC. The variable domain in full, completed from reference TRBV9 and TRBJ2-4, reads DSGVTQTPKHLITATGQRVTLRCSPRSGDLSVYWYQQSLDQGLQFLIQYYNGEERAKGNILERFSAQQFPDLHSELNLSSLELGDSALYFCARSWGRAKNIQYFGAGTRLSVL.

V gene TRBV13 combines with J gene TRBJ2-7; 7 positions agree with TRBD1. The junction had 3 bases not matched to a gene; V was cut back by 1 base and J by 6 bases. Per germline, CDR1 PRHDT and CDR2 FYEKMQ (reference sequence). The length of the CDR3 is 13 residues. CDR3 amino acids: CASSLEEGAEQYF. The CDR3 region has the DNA TGTGCCAGCAGCTTAGAAGAGGGGGCCGAGCAGTACTTC.